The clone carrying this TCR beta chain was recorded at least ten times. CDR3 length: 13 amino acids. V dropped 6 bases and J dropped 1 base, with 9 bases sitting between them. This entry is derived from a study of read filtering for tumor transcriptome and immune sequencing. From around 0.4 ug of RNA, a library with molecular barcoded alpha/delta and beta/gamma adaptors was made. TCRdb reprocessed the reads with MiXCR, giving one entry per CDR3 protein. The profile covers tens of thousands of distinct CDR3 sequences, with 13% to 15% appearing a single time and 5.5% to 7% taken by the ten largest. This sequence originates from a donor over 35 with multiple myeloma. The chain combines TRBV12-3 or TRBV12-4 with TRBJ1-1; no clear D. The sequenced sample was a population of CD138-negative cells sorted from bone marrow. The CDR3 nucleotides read TGTGCCAGCAGCTCAGGTTGGAACACTGAAGCTTTCTTT. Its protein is CASSSGWNTEAFF.